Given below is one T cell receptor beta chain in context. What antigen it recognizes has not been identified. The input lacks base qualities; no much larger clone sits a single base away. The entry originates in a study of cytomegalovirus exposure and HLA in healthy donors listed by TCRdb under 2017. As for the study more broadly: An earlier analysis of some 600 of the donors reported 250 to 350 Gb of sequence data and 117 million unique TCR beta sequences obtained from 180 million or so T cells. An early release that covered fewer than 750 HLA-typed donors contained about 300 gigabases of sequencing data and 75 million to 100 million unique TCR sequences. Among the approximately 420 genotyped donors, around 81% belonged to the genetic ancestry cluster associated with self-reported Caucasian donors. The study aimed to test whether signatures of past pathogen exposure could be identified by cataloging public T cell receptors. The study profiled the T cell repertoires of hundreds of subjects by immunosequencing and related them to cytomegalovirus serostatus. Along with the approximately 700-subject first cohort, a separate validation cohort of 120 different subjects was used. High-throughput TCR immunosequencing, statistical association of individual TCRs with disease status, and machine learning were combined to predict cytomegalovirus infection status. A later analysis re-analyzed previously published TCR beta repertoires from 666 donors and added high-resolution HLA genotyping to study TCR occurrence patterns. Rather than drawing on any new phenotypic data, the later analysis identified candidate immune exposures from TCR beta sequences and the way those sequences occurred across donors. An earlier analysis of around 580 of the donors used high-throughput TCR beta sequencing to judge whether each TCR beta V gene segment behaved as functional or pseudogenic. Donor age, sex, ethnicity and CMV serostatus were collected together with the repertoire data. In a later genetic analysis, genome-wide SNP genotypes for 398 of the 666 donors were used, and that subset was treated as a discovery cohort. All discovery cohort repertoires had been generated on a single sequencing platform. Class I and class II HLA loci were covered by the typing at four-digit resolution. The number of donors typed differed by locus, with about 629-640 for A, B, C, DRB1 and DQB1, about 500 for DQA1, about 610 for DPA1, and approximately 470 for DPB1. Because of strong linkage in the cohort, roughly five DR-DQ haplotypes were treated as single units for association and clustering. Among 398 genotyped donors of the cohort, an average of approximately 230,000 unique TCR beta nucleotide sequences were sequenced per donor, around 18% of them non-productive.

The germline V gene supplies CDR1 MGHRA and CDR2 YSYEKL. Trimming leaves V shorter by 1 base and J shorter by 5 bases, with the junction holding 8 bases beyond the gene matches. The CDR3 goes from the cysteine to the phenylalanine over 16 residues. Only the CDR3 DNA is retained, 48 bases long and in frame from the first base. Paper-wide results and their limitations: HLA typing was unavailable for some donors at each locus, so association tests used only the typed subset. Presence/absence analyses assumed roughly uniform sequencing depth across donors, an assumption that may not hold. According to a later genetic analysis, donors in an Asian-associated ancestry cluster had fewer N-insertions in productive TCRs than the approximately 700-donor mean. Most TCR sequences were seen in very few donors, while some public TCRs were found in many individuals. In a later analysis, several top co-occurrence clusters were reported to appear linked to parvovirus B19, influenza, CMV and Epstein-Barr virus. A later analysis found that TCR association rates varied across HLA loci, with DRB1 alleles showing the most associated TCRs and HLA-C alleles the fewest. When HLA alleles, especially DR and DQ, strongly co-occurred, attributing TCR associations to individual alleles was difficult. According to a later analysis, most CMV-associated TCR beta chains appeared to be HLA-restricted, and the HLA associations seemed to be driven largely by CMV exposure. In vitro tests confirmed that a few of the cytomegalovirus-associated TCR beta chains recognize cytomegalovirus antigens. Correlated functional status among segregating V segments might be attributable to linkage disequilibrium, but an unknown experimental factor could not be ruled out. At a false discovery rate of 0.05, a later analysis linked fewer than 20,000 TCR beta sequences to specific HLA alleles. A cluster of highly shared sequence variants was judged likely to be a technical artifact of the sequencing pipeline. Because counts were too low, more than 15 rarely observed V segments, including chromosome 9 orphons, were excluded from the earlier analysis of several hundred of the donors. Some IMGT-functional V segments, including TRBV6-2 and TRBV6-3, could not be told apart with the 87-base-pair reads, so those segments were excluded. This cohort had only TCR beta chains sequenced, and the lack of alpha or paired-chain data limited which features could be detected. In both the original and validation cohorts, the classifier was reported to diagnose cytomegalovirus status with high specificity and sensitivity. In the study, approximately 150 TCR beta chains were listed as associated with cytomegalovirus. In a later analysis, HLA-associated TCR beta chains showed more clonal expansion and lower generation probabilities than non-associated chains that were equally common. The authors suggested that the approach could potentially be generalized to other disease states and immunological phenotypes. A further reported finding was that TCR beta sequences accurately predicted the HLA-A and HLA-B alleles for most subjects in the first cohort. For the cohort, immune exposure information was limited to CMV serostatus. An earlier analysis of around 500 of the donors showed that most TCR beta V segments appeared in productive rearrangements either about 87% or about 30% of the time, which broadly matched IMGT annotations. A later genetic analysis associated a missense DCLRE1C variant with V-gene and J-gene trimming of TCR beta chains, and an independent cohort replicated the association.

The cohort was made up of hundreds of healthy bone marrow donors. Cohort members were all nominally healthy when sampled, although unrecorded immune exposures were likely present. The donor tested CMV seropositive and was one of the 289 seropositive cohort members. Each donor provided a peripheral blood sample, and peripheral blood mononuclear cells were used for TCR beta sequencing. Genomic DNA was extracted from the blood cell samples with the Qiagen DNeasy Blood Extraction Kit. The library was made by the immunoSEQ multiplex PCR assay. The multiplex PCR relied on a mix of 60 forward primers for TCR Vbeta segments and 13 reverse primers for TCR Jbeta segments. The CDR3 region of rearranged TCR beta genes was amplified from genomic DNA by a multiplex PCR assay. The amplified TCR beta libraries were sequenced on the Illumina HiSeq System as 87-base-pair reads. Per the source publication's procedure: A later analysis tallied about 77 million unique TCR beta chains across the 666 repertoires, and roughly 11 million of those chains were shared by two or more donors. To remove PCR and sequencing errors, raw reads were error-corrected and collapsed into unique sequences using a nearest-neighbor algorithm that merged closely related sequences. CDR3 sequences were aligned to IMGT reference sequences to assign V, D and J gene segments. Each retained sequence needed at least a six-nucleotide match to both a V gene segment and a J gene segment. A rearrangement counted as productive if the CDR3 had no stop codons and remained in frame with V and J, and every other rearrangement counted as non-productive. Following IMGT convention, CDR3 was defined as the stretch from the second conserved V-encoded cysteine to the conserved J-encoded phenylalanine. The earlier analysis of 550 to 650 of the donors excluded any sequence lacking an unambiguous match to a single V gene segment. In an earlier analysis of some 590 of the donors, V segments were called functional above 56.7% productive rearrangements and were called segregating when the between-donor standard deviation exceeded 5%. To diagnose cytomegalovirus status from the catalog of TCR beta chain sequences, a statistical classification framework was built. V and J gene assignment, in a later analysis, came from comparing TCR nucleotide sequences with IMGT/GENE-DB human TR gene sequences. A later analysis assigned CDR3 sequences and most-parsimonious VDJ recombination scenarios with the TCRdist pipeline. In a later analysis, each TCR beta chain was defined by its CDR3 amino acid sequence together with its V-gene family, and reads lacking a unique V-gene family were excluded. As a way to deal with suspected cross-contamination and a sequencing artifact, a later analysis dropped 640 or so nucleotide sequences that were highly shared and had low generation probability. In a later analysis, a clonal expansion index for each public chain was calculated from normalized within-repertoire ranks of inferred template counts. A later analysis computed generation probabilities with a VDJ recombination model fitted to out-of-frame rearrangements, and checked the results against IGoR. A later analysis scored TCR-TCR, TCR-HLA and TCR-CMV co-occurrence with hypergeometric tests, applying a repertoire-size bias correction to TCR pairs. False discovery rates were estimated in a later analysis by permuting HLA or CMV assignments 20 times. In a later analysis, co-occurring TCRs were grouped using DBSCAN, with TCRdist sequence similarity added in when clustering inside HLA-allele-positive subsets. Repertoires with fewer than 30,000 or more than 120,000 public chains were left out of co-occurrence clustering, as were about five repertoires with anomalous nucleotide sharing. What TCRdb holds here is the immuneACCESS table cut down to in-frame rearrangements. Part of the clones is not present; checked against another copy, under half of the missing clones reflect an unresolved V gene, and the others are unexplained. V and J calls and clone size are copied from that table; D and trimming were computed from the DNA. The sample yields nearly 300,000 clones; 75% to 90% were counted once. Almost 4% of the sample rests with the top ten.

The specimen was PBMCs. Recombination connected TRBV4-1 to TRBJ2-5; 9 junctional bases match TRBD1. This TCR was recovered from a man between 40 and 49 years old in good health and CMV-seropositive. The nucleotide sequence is TGCGCCAGCAGCCAAGTTTGGGACAGGGAGGGGGAGACCCAGTACTTC. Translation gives CASSQVWDREGETQYF.